These T cell receptor beta chains were read from a single sample in a study of T cells after yellow fever vaccination. TCRdb called the 5' RACE reads again in MiXCR, with one record for every CDR3 protein. The sample holds under 200,000 distinct CDR3 sequences, approximately 6.8% seen once. Here the sequenced sample was CD4+ T cells sorted from PBMCs, taken about 5 days after the first yellow fever vaccination. The receptors stem from a man in his late teens or twenties who received the YFV17D yellow fever vaccine. Both conserved end residues are part of each CDR3. The order of the fields is J gene, D gene, clone size, V gene, CDR3 protein, CDR3 DNA. A D gene is named only where the DNA matches it firmly. A clone size is listed for some rows: how often the clone was seen (once, few, many), or a class if it is expanded.

j_gene: TRBJ2-3
d_gene: NA
abundance: many
v_gene: TRBV2
CDR3aa: CATGRLPPTDTQYF
CDR3nt: TGTGCCACCGGTCGACTGCCCCCTACAGATACGCAGTATTTT

j_gene: TRBJ1-1
d_gene: TRBD1
abundance: NA
v_gene: TRBV12-3/TRBV12-4
CDR3aa: CASGTGGGNTEAFF
CDR3nt: TGTGCCAGCGGGACAGGGGGTGGAAACACTGAAGCTTTCTTT

j_gene: TRBJ2-1
d_gene: NA
abundance: many
v_gene: TRBV25-1
CDR3aa: CASSDRQTRYNEQFF
CDR3nt: TGTGCCAGCAGTGATCGACAAACACGGTACAATGAGCAGTTCTTC

j_gene: TRBJ2-1
d_gene: TRBD2
abundance: NA
v_gene: TRBV5-1
CDR3aa: CASSPRLAGGLNEQFF
CDR3nt: TGCGCCAGCAGCCCCAGACTAGCGGGGGGCCTCAATGAGCAGTTCTTC

j_gene: TRBJ1-1
d_gene: NA
abundance: many
v_gene: TRBV12-5
CDR3aa: CASGLVLGAGDMNTEAFF
CDR3nt: TGTGCTAGTGGTTTGGTACTCGGGGCAGGAGATATGAACACTGAAGCTTTCTTT

j_gene: TRBJ2-5
d_gene: NA
abundance: many
v_gene: TRBV2
CDR3aa: CASSAGSETQYF
CDR3nt: TGTGCCAGCAGCGCGGGGTCGGAGACCCAGTACTTC

j_gene: TRBJ1-6
d_gene: NA
abundance: few
v_gene: TRBV5-6
CDR3aa: CASSLVDLVNSPLHF
CDR3nt: TGTGCCAGCAGCCTAGTGGATCTGGTGAATTCACCCCTCCACTTT

j_gene: TRBJ2-5
d_gene: TRBD2
abundance: many
v_gene: TRBV7-2
CDR3aa: CASAPPGLARETQYF
CDR3nt: TGTGCCAGCGCGCCGCCGGGACTAGCGAGGGAGACCCAGTACTTC

j_gene: TRBJ2-1
d_gene: NA
abundance: few
v_gene: TRBV7-2
CDR3aa: CASSAQGLDNEQFF
CDR3nt: TGTGCCAGCAGCGCACAGGGACTGGACAATGAGCAGTTCTTC

j_gene: TRBJ2-1
d_gene: NA
abundance: many
v_gene: TRBV2
CDR3aa: CASTLLSRDRGEQFF
CDR3nt: TGTGCCAGCACCCTTTTATCCCGGGATCGGGGAGAGCAGTTCTTC

j_gene: TRBJ1-6
d_gene: NA
abundance: many
v_gene: TRBV7-9
CDR3aa: CASSFLQLNSPLHF
CDR3nt: TGTGCCAGCAGCTTCCTACAGCTGAATTCACCCCTCCACTTT

j_gene: TRBJ2-7
d_gene: TRBD2
abundance: many
v_gene: TRBV20-1
CDR3aa: CSARDGGYSYEQYF
CDR3nt: TGCAGTGCTAGAGACGGGGGGTACTCCTACGAGCAGTACTTC

j_gene: TRBJ1-2
d_gene: NA
abundance: few
v_gene: TRBV20-1
CDR3aa: CSASEQGREGYTF
CDR3nt: TGCAGTGCTAGTGAACAGGGCAGAGAGGGCTACACCTTC

j_gene: TRBJ1-1
d_gene: NA
abundance: many
v_gene: TRBV30
CDR3aa: CAWSIQGKGNTEAFF
CDR3nt: TGTGCCTGGAGTATCCAGGGGAAGGGGAACACTGAAGCTTTCTTT

j_gene: TRBJ2-2
d_gene: NA
abundance: many
v_gene: TRBV12-3/TRBV12-4
CDR3aa: CASSAFWAGELFF
CDR3nt: TGTGCCAGCAGTGCCTTCTGGGCCGGGGAGCTGTTTTTT

j_gene: TRBJ2-5
d_gene: NA
abundance: many
v_gene: TRBV7-9
CDR3aa: CASSGDNQETQYF
CDR3nt: TGTGCCAGCAGCGGGGACAACCAAGAGACCCAGTACTTC

j_gene: TRBJ1-4
d_gene: TRBD1
abundance: many
v_gene: TRBV6-1
CDR3aa: CASSWTGRYEKLFF
CDR3nt: TGTGCCAGCAGCTGGACAGGGCGGTATGAAAAACTGTTTTTT

j_gene: TRBJ2-5
d_gene: NA
abundance: many
v_gene: TRBV5-1
CDR3aa: CASSLLGMETQYF
CDR3nt: TGCGCCAGCAGCTTGCTAGGGATGGAGACCCAGTACTTC

j_gene: TRBJ2-1
d_gene: TRBD2
abundance: many
v_gene: TRBV11-2
CDR3aa: CASSFSLAGEHEQFF
CDR3nt: TGTGCCAGCAGCTTCTCTTTAGCGGGGGAACATGAGCAGTTCTTC

j_gene: TRBJ2-7
d_gene: TRBD2
abundance: few
v_gene: TRBV20-1
CDR3aa: CSASSGGTYEQYF
CDR3nt: TGCAGTGCTAGTAGCGGGGGGACCTACGAGCAGTACTTC

j_gene: TRBJ1-2
d_gene: NA
abundance: many
v_gene: TRBV12-3/TRBV12-4
CDR3aa: CASSLRLWNGYTF
CDR3nt: TGTGCCAGCAGTTTAAGGCTGTGGAATGGCTACACCTTC

j_gene: TRBJ2-2
d_gene: NA
abundance: many
v_gene: TRBV24-1
CDR3aa: CATSDWTNTGELFF
CDR3nt: TGTGCCACCAGTGATTGGACGAACACCGGGGAGCTGTTTTTT

j_gene: TRBJ1-3
d_gene: NA
abundance: NA
v_gene: TRBV7-9
CDR3aa: CASSPGLRHSGNTIYF
CDR3nt: TGTGCCAGCAGCCCCGGCCTTAGGCACTCTGGAAACACCATATATTTT

j_gene: TRBJ1-1
d_gene: NA
abundance: few
v_gene: TRBV15
CDR3aa: CATAGGPRLNTEAFF
CDR3nt: TGTGCCACCGCCGGAGGACCTCGACTGAACACTGAAGCTTTCTTT

j_gene: TRBJ1-4
d_gene: NA
abundance: NA
v_gene: TRBV6-5
CDR3aa: CASSYAQSSRGEKLFF
CDR3nt: TGTGCCAGCAGTTACGCACAATCGTCACGGGGCGAAAAACTGTTTTTT

j_gene: TRBJ2-3
d_gene: TRBD1
abundance: NA
v_gene: TRBV24-1
CDR3aa: CATSMSGQGHSTDTQYF
CDR3nt: TGTGCCACCAGCATGTCGGGACAGGGACACAGCACAGATACGCAGTATTTT

j_gene: TRBJ1-1
d_gene: NA
abundance: NA
v_gene: TRBV5-1
CDR3aa: CASSPGWTDMNTEAFF
CDR3nt: TGCGCCAGCAGCCCGGGATGGACAGACATGAACACTGAAGCTTTCTTT

j_gene: TRBJ2-1
d_gene: NA
abundance: many
v_gene: TRBV10-3
CDR3aa: CAIGNNEQFF
CDR3nt: TGTGCCATCGGTAACAATGAGCAGTTCTTC

j_gene: TRBJ2-4
d_gene: NA
abundance: many
v_gene: TRBV20-1
CDR3aa: CSARDSGVTGNIQYF
CDR3nt: TGCAGTGCTAGAGATTCCGGGGTGACGGGAAACATTCAGTACTTC

j_gene: TRBJ2-7
d_gene: NA
abundance: NA
v_gene: TRBV14
CDR3aa: CASRRTPEGDEQYF
CDR3nt: TGTGCCAGCAGGCGGACCCCGGAGGGCGACGAGCAGTACTTC

j_gene: TRBJ2-1
d_gene: TRBD2
abundance: many
v_gene: TRBV5-6
CDR3aa: CASSSAGGSPYNEQFF
CDR3nt: TGTGCCAGCAGCTCAGCGGGGGGGAGCCCCTACAATGAGCAGTTCTTC

j_gene: TRBJ2-3
d_gene: NA
abundance: NA
v_gene: TRBV9
CDR3aa: CASSAGPGTDTQYF
CDR3nt: TGTGCCAGCAGCGCAGGGCCCGGCACAGATACGCAGTATTTT

j_gene: TRBJ1-1
d_gene: NA
abundance: many
v_gene: TRBV20-1
CDR3aa: CSALGTEAFF
CDR3nt: TGCAGTGCCCTTGGGACTGAAGCTTTCTTT

j_gene: TRBJ1-2
d_gene: NA
abundance: NA
v_gene: TRBV18
CDR3aa: CASRYRDPLNYGYTF
CDR3nt: TGTGCCAGCCGGTACCGGGACCCATTAAACTATGGCTACACCTTC

j_gene: TRBJ2-3
d_gene: NA
abundance: few
v_gene: TRBV5-1
CDR3aa: CASSLGISGGADTQYF
CDR3nt: TGCGCCAGCAGCTTGGGGATTAGCGGTGGGGCAGATACGCAGTATTTT